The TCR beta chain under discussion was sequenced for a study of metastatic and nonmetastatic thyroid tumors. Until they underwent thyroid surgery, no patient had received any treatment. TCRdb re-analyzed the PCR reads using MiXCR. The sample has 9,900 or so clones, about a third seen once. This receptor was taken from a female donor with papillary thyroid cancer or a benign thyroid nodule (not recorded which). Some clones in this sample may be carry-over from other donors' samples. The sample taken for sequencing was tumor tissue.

The CDR3 DNA reads TGTGCCAGCAGTTTAGGGCGCGCCAAGGTAAAAGAGACCCAGTACTTC. This translates into CASSLGRAKVKETQYF. The J gene is TRBJ2-5, the V gene TRBV12-3 or TRBV12-4; D uncertain. V lost 1 base, J lost 3 bases, and 15 bases lay in between. The CDR3 has 16 amino acids.